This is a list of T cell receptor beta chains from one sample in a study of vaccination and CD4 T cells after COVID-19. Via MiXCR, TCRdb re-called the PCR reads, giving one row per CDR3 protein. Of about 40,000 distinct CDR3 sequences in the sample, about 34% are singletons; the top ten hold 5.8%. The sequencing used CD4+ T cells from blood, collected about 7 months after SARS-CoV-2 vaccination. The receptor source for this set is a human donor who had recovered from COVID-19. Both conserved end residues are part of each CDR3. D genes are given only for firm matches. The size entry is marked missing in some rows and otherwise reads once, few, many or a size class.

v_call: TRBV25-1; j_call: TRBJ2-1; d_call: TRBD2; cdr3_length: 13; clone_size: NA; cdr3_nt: TGTGCCAGCCGTGTCAGCGGGAGGAATGAGCAGTTCTTC; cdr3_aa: CASRVSGRNEQFF
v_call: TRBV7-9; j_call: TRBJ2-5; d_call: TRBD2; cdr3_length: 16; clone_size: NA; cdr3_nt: TGTGCCAGCAGCTCCCGACTAGCGGGGTTACAAGAGACCCAGTACTTC; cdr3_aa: CASSSRLAGLQETQYF
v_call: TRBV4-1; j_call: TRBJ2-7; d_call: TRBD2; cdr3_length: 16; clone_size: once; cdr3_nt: TGCGCCAGCAGCCTACGGACTAGCGGGAGCTCCTACGAGCAGTACTTC; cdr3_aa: CASSLRTSGSSYEQYF
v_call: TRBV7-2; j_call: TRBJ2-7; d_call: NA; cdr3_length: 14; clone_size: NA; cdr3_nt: TGTGCCAGCAGCTATGCCGGGACGGTGAACGAGCAGTACTTC; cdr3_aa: CASSYAGTVNEQYF
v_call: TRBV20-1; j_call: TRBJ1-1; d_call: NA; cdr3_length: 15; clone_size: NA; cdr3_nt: TGCAGTGCTCCCGGATTCAGGGGTTTGGACACTGAAGCTTTCTTT; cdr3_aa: CSAPGFRGLDTEAFF
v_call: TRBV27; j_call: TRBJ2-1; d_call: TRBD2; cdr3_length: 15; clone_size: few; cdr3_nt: TGTGCCAGCAGCTCCGGGACTAGCGGGTTGAATGAGCAGTTCTTC; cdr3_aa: CASSSGTSGLNEQFF
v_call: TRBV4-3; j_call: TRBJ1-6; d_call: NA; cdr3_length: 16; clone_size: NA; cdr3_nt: TGCGCCAGCAGCCAAGATCGGGGGCAGACAAATTCACCCCTCCACTTT; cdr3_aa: CASSQDRGQTNSPLHF
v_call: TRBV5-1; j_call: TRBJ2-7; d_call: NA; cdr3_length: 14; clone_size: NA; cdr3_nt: TGCGCCAGCAGCTTGAACCAGGGGGGATACGAGCAGTACTTC; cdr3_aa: CASSLNQGGYEQYF
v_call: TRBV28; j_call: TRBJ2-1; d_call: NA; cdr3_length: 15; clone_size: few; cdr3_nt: TGTGCCACCACTCAACTGGAGATCGTAGAGGTAGAGCAGTTCTTC; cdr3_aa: CATTQLEIVEVEQFF
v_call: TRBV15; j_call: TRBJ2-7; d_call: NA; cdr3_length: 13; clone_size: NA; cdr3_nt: TGTGCCACCAGCAGAGATTACCCGTACGAGCAGTACTTC; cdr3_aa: CATSRDYPYEQYF
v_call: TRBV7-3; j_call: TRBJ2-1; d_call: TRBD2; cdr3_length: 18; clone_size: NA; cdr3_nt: TGTGCCAGCAGCCTCATAGGGGGGACTAGCGGGAGGGCGGGTGAGCAGTTCTTC; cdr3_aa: CASSLIGGTSGRAGEQFF
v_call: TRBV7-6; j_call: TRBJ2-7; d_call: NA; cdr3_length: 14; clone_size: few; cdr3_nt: TGTGCCAGCAGCTTAACGTTTGGAGAATACGAGCAGTACTTC; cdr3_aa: CASSLTFGEYEQYF
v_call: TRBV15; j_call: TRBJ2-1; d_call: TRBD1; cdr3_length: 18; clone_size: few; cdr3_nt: TGTGCCACCAGCAGAGATGGGCTCCGGGACAGGGCCCACAATGAGCAGTTCTTC; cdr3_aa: CATSRDGLRDRAHNEQFF
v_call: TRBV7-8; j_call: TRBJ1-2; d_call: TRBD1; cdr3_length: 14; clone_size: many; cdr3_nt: TGTGCCAGCAGCTTACAGGGGGCGGACTATGGCTACACCTTC; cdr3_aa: CASSLQGADYGYTF
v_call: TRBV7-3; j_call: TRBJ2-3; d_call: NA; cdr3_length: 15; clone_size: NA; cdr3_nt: TGTGCCAGCAGCTTACAGGGGAAGGACACAGATACGCAGTATTTT; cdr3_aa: CASSLQGKDTDTQYF
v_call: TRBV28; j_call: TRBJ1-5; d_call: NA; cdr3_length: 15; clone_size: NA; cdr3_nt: TGTGCCAGCAGTTTCGGACGGAATTACAATCAGCCCCAGCATTTT; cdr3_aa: CASSFGRNYNQPQHF
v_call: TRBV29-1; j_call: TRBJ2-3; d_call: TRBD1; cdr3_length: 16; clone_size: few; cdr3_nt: TGCAGCGTACCATTGGGGTGGACAGGGGGCTCAGATACGCAGTATTTT; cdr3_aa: CSVPLGWTGGSDTQYF
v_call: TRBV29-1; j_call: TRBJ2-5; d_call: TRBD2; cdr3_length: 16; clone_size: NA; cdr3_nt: TGCAGCGTTGACGGGCTAGCGGGATACGGTTTAGAGACCCAGTACTTC; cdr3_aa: CSVDGLAGYGLETQYF
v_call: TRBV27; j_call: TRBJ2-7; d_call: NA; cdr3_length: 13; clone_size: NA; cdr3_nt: TGTGCCAGCAGTTTAATGAGATCCTACGAGCAGTACTTC; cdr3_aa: CASSLMRSYEQYF
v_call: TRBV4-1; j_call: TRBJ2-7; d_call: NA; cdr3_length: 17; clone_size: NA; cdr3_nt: TGCGCCAGCAGCCAAGATTTTCGGCAGGGAAATAGCTACGAGCAGTACTTC; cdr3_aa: CASSQDFRQGNSYEQYF
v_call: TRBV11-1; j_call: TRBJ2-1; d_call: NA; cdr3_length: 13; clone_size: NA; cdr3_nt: TGTGCCAGCAGCCCGGGACTTTCCAATGAGCAGTTCTTC; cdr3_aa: CASSPGLSNEQFF
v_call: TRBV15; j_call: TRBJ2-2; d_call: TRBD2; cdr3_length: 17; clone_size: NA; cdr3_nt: TGTGCCACCAGCAGAGATTTCCTAGCGGGAGTTGGCGGGGAGCTGTTTTTT; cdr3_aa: CATSRDFLAGVGGELFF
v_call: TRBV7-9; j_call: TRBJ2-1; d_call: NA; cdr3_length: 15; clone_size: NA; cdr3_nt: TGTGCCAGCAGCCCACGAGCGTTGGCAGTGAATGAGCAGTTCTTC; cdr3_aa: CASSPRALAVNEQFF
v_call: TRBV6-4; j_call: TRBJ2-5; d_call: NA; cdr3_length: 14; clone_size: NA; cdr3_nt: TGTGCCAGCCGACAGGGAGGGCCTGGAGAGACCCAGTACTTC; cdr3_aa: CASRQGGPGETQYF
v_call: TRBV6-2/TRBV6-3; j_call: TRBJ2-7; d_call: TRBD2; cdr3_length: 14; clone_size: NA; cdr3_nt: TGTGCCAGCAGTCCAACTAGCGGGGGCTACGAGCAGTACTTC; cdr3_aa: CASSPTSGGYEQYF
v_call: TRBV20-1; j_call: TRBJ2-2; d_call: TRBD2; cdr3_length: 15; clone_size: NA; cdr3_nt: TGCAGTGCCCGCACCGGGACTAGCGAAACCGGGGAGCTGTTTTTT; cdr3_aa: CSARTGTSETGELFF
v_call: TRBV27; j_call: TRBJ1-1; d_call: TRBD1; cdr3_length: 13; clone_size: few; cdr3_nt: TGTGCCAGCAGTACGCGACAGGGGGCTGAGGCTTTCTTT; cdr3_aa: CASSTRQGAEAFF
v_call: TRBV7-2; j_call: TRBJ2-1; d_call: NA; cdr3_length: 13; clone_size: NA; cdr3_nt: TGTGCCAGCAGCTCCGTTCCAGAATCTCGCGGGTTCTTC; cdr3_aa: CASSSVPESRGFF
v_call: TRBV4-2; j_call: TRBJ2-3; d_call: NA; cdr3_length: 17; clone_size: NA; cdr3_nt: TGTGCCAGCAGCCAAGATTTTACGGAGTCGGGCACAGATACGCAGTATTTT; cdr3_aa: CASSQDFTESGTDTQYF
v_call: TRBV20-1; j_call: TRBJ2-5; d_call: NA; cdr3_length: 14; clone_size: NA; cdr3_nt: TGCAGTGCTAGAGACCCGACAGTTCAAGAGACCCAGTACTTC; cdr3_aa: CSARDPTVQETQYF
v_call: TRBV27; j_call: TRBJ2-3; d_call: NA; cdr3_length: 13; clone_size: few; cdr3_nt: TGTGCCAGCAGTCCGGGACCAGACTATACGCAGTATTTT; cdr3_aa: CASSPGPDYTQYF
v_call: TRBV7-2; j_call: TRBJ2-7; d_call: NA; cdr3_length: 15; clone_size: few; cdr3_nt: TGTGCCAGCAGCTTAGAGGGTGGGAGCGTCTACGAGCAGTACTTC; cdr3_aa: CASSLEGGSVYEQYF
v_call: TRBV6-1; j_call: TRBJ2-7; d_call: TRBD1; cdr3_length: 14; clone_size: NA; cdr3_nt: TGTGCCAGCAAGAGTCGGGACAGTCGCTACGAGCAGTACTTC; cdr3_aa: CASKSRDSRYEQYF
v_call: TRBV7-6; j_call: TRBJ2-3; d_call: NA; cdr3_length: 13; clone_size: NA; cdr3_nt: TGTGCCAGCAGCTTAACCTACCTGGATACGCAGTATTTT; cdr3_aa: CASSLTYLDTQYF
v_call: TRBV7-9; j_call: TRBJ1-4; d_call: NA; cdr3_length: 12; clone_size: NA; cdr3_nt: TGTGCCAGCAGCCGCGACGAAGAAAAACTGTTTTTT; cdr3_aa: CASSRDEEKLFF
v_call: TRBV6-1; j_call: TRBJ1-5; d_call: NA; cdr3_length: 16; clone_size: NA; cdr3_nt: TGTGCCAGCAGTGGGCCCCAGGGGCCTACCAATCAGCCCCAGCATTTT; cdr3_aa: CASSGPQGPTNQPQHF
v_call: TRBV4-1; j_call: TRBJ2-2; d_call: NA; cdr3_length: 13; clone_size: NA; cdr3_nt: TGCGCCAGCAGTACTAGCTGGACCGGGGAGCTGTTTTTT; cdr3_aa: CASSTSWTGELFF